This is a list of T cell receptor beta chains from one sample in a study of cytotoxic CD8 clonotypes in ibrutinib-treated CLL. Assay used: immunoSEQ multiplex PCR; TCRdb lists only in-frame clones, some missing. Altogether 30,000 to 40,000 clones are present, 60% to 80% being singletons, with the ten largest covering 25% to 35%. The specimen was PBMCs, collected before ibrutinib treatment. These receptors all come from a human donor with chronic lymphocytic leukemia. CDR3s include the opening cysteine and the closing phenylalanine or tryptophan. Each record gives: D gene, clone size, V gene, J gene, CDR3 protein, CDR3 DNA. The D gene is left open where the match is weak. Not all rows give a size; the values are once, few, many and, for expanded clones, a class.

>TRBD1|-|TRBV6-5|TRBJ2-7
CASAGQGWDRQYF
TGTGCCAGCGCCGGACAGGGTTGGGACCGGCAGTACTTC
>-|many|TRBV6-1|TRBJ2-5
CASSDGISPRETQYF
TGTGCCAGCAGTGACGGGATTAGCCCTCGGGAGACCCAGTACTTC
>-|-|TRBV15|TRBJ2-3
CATSRESGFSTDTQYF
TGTGCCACCAGCAGAGAGAGCGGGTTTAGCACAGATACGCAGTATTTT
>TRBD2|-|TRBV9|TRBJ2-1
CASTLQRGQFF
TGTGCCAGCACCCTACAGCGGGGGCAGTTCTTC
>TRBD1|-|TRBV6-4|TRBJ2-3
CASSERQGASDTQYF
TGTGCCAGCAGTGAGAGGCAGGGGGCGTCAGATACGCAGTATTTT
>TRBD2|-|TRBV5-1|TRBJ2-1
CASSSGTSGGNEQFF
TGCGCCAGCAGCTCTGGGACTAGCGGGGGTAATGAGCAGTTCTTC
>TRBD1|once|TRBV5-6|TRBJ1-4
CASSLDRGREKLFF
TGTGCCAGCAGCTTGGACAGGGGTCGGGAAAAACTGTTTTTT
>-|-|TRBV2|TRBJ2-5
CASSEGGAKQETQYF
TGTGCCAGCAGTGAGGGCGGGGCGAAACAAGAGACCCAGTACTTC
>-|once|TRBV5-6|TRBJ2-6
CASSFRAGANVLTF
TGTGCCAGCAGCTTCAGGGCCGGGGCCAACGTCCTGACTTTC
>-|-|TRBV7-6|TRBJ2-5
CASSLGLEETQYF
TGTGCCAGCAGCCTGGGACTCGAAGAGACCCAGTACTTC
>-|-|TRBV6-1|TRBJ2-1
CATKVTSVYNEQFF
TGTGCCACCAAGGTTACTTCGGTCTACAATGAGCAGTTCTTC
>TRBD1|-|TRBV6-4|TRBJ2-7
CASSESPGQGAQEQYF
TGTGCCAGCAGTGAGTCCCCGGGACAGGGGGCGCAGGAGCAGTACTTC
>-|-|TRBV5-1|TRBJ1-5
CASSLAGQGGQPQHF
TGCGCCAGCAGCTTGGCCGGGCAGGGAGGCCAGCCCCAGCATTTT
>-|-|TRBV4-3|TRBJ2-2
CASSQVDGPTGELFF
TGCGCCAGCAGCCAAGTAGACGGGCCCACCGGGGAGCTGTTTTTT
>TRBD1|-|TRBV4-1|TRBJ2-7
CASSPHPVEGARNEQYF
TGCGCCAGCAGCCCCCATCCGGTCGAGGGGGCGCGGAACGAGCAGTACTTC
>-|-|TRBV7-9|TRBJ2-7
CASSVGSTLLSYEQYF
TGTGCCAGCAGCGTCGGGTCCACCCTATTATCCTACGAGCAGTACTTC
>TRBD2|-|TRBV14|TRBJ2-5
CASSWGGAQYF
TGTGCCAGCAGCTGGGGAGGGGCCCAGTACTTC
>-|-|TRBV7-7|TRBJ2-5
CASSLGQLEETQYF
TGTGCTAGCAGCTTAGGACAGCTGGAAGAGACCCAGTACTTC
>-|-|TRBV5-1|TRBJ1-1
CASSLRPGMVSEAFF
TGCGCCAGCAGCCTACGACCAGGGATGGTCTCTGAAGCTTTCTTT
>-|-|TRBV5-1|TRBJ2-7
CASSQQPQASSYEQYF
TGCGCCAGCAGCCAGCAACCCCAGGCAAGCTCCTACGAGCAGTACTTC
>-|-|TRBV7-3|TRBJ2-7
CASSLMAGLYEQYF
TGTGCCAGCAGCTTAATGGCAGGCCTCTACGAGCAGTACTTC
>TRBD2|few|TRBV5-8|TRBJ2-6
CASSLVLAGKPGANVLTF
TGTGCCAGCAGCTTGGTTCTAGCGGGGAAACCTGGGGCCAACGTCCTGACTTTC
>-|-|TRBV28|TRBJ1-1
CATSDRNTEAFF
TGTGCCACCTCGGACAGGAACACTGAAGCTTTCTTT
>-|few|TRBV6-1|TRBJ1-5
CASSESTIQPQHF
TGTGCCAGCAGTGAAAGTACGATTCAGCCCCAGCATTTT
>-|-|TRBV6-5|TRBJ1-5
CASSTPGGGQPQHF
TGTGCCAGCAGTACCCCGGGGGGAGGTCAGCCCCAGCATTTT
>TRBD1|-|TRBV6-5|TRBJ1-3
CASSRQGASGNTIYF
TGTGCCAGCAGCAGACAGGGGGCATCTGGAAACACCATATATTTT
>-|-|TRBV7-8|TRBJ2-7
CASSYIEGVGYEQYF
TGTGCCAGCAGCTATATCGAGGGGGTAGGCTACGAGCAGTACTTC
>-|few|TRBV10-3|TRBJ1-4
CAISAENEKLFF
TGTGCCATCAGTGCCGAGAATGAAAAACTGTTTTTT
>-|-|TRBV5-1|TRBJ1-5
CASSLVGDGNQPQHF
TGCGCCAGCAGCTTGGTAGGGGATGGCAATCAGCCCCAGCATTTT
>-|-|TRBV15|TRBJ2-4
CATSRDRGRHDIRAKNIQYF
TGTGCCACCAGCAGAGATCGGGGGAGGCACGATATAAGAGCCAAAAACATTCAGTACTTC
>-|few|TRBV11-2|TRBJ2-7
CASSPPWLPYEQYF
TGTGCCAGCAGCCCCCCCTGGCTACCCTACGAGCAGTACTTC